What follows are 22 T cell receptor beta chains derived from one specimen sequenced in a study of radiotherapy plus CTLA-4 blockade in lung cancer. The table came from immunoSEQ multiplex PCR; TCRdb's copy has only in-frame clones and leaves some out. The table has about 84,000 clones, about 78% seen once. The input for sequencing was peripheral blood, taken from a patient treated with radiotherapy plus ipilimumab. The receptor source for this set is a human donor with non-small cell lung cancer that progressed on radiotherapy plus ipilimumab.

This sequence joins TRBV6-1 and TRBJ1-1, with 8 bases matching TRBD1. V was clipped by 0 bases and J by 8 bases; unmatched bases: 2. Germline-derived CDR1 and CDR2 are MNHNS and SASEGT. This CDR3 contains 13 residues. CDR3 region: CASSEARTGEAFF. The CDR3 region has the DNA TGTGCCAGCAGTGAAGCGAGGACAGGGGAAGCTTTCTTT.

V and J are TRBV6-1 and TRBJ1-2; weak D call: TRBD1 (5 bases). Trimming removed 3 bases at V and 4 bases at J, with 12 bases between. CDR1 is MNHNS, CDR2 SASEGT, per germline. There are 14 residues in the CDR3. The CDR3 nucleotides are TGTGCCAGCAGTGATGTGGGGCAGCGCTATGGCTACACCTTC. Translating it yields CASSDVGQRYGYTF.

This chain connects TRBV28 to TRBJ2-2; TRBD2 might be the D (6 bases). Trimming left V 4 bases short and J 5 bases short, with 8 bases between. There are 13 residues in the CDR3. Germline V lookup: CDR1 MDHEN, CDR2 SYDVKM. The CDR3 sequence: CASSWGVTGELFF. The CDR3 bases are TGTGCCAGCAGTTGGGGGGTGACCGGGGAGCTGTTTTTT. The full variable domain, in which reference TRBV28 and TRBJ2-2 provide the parts outside the CDR3, is DVKVTQSSRYLVKRTGEKVFLECVQDMDHENMFWYRQDPGLGLRLIYFSYDVKMKEKGDIPEGYSVSREKKERFSLILESASTNQTSMYLCASSWGVTGELFFGEGSRLTVL.

The J gene is TRBJ2-3, the V gene TRBV27; no clear D. Germline-derived CDR1 and CDR2 are MNHEY and SMNVEV (reference sequence). CDR3 length: 13 residues. V was shortened by 2 bases and J by 6 bases, with 9 bases between the two germline ends. DNA of the CDR3: TGTGCCAGCAGTTTAAACTCCCGGGATACGCAGTATTTT. Its protein product is CASSLNSRDTQYF.

For this clone: Other DNA sequences within the sample encode an identical CDR3. DNA for the CDR3: TGTGCCAGCAGCCCCCTAGCGGGAGGCGAGCAGTACTTC. Its protein is CASSPLAGGEQYF. The chain links TRBV5-4 to TRBJ2-7, with TRBD2 identical over 11 bases. The CDR3 is made up of 13 amino acids. From germline, CDR1 is SGHNT and CDR2 YYREEE (reference sequence). The V segment lost 4 bases and the J segment 6 bases; nucleotides outside the gene matches: 3.

This clone was recorded once. This chain connects TRBV5-1 to TRBJ2-1, with 8 bases fitting TRBD2. This CDR3 region has 15 residues. With 0 bases clipped from V and 4 bases from J, the junction kept 3 bases outside the gene matches. CDR1 is SGHRS, CDR2 YFSETQ, per germline. CDR3 bases: TGCGCCAGCAGCTTGGATGCTAGCGGGTACAATGAGCAGTTCTTC. Amino acids: CASSLDASGYNEQFF. Variable domain in full (rest from reference TRBV5-1 and TRBJ2-1): KAGVTQTPRYLIKTRGQQVTLSCSPISGHRSVSWYQQTPGQGLQFLFEYFSETQRNKGNFPGRFSGRQFSNSRSEMNVSTLELGDSALYLCASSLDASGYNEQFFGPGTRLTVL.

This chain connects TRBV7-8 to TRBJ2-7, with 10 bases fitting TRBD2. Germline CDR1 SGHVS, CDR2 FQNEAQ. V lost 4 bases to trimming and J lost 4 bases; unmatched junction nucleotides: 7. The CDR3 has 15 amino acids. This CDR3 reads CASSSPSGRGYEQYF. As DNA, the CDR3 is TGTGCCAGCAGCTCCCCCAGCGGGAGGGGGTACGAGCAGTACTTC.

This clone appeared a single time. The chain joins TRBV30 to TRBJ1-4; D not certain. V dropped 8 bases and J dropped 4 bases, with 8 bases sitting between them. The CDR3 extends over 11 amino acids. Germline CDR1 reads GTSNPN; CDR2 reads SVGIG (reference sequence). CDR3 nucleotide sequence: TGTGCCGTAGGATTTAATGAAAAACTGTTTTTT. Translated, it gives CAVGFNEKLFF.

V and J are TRBV28 and TRBJ1-5; possible D gene TRBD1, 5 bases. This CDR3 spans 15 amino acids. The germline V gene encodes CDR1 MDHEN and CDR2 SYDVKM. The V gene lost 3 bases and the J gene lost 4 bases, with 13 bases spanning the gap. In DNA, the CDR3 is TGTGCCAGCAGTTTCGGGCAGGGTCGGAATCAGCCCCAGCATTTT. Its translation: CASSFGQGRNQPQHF.

This chain connects TRBV11-2 to TRBJ2-1; 9 positions match TRBD2. CDR1 is SGHAT and CDR2 is FQNNGV in the germline V gene. J was trimmed by 7 bases and V by 5 bases; bases with no gene match: 12. The CDR3 spans 16 residues. The CDR3 DNA reads TGTGCCAGCAGCCCACCCCCGGCTAGCGGGAATAATGAGCAGTTCTTC. Residues: CASSPPPASGNNEQFF.

The J gene is TRBJ1-3, the V gene TRBV15; 9 bases map to TRBD1. V gave up 5 bases and J gave up 4 bases; unmatched junction bases: 0. Germline V CDR1 and CDR2: LNHNV, YYDKDF (reference sequence). The CDR3 has 13 residues. DNA for the CDR3: TGTGCCACCAGCGGGACAGGGGGAAACACCATATATTTT. This encodes CATSGTGGNTIYF.

This chain connects TRBV6-5 to TRBJ1-4, with no clear D. Looked up from germline, CDR1 is MNHEY and CDR2 is SVGAGI. V shed 6 bases and J shed 8 bases, with 16 bases lying between them. This CDR3 spans 14 amino acids. The CDR3 DNA is TGTGCCAGCAGACCCGCGCAGGCGCCGGAAAAACTGTTTTTT. Encoded protein: CASRPAQAPEKLFF.

This clone is a singleton in its sample. The rearrangement joins TRBV4-1 to TRBJ1-1, with D uncertain. V gave up 0 bases and J gave up 0 bases, with 11 bases separating them. This CDR3 is 16 amino acids long. The V gene's germline CDR1 is MGHRA and CDR2 YSYEKL. As DNA, the CDR3 is TGCGCCAGCAGCCAAGAGCACAGTACCATGAACACTGAAGCTTTCTTT. Its translation is CASSQEHSTMNTEAFF.

This clone has more than one count but fewer than ten. The chain recombines TRBV19 with TRBJ1-1, with 7 bases identical to TRBD1. The CDR3 length is 13 residues. Trimming took 3 bases from V and 3 from J; bases not matched to a gene: 1. Germline V gene data show CDR1 as LNHDA and CDR2 as SQIVND (reference sequence). Written as DNA, the CDR3 is TGTGCCAGTAGTATCGACAGGGACACTGAAGCTTTCTTT. Translation: CASSIDRDTEAFF.

The chain recombines TRBV6-1 with TRBJ2-7, with 10 bases identical to TRBD1. This CDR3 contains 16 residues. Germline V CDR1 and CDR2: MNHNS, SASEGT. V lost 2 bases and J lost 1; bases outside the gene matches: 5. The CDR3 spells CASSEWGTGDSYEQYF. CDR3 nucleotide sequence: TGTGCCAGCAGTGAATGGGGGACAGGGGATTCCTACGAGCAGTACTTC.

The chain links TRBV28 to TRBJ1-1, with 7 bases matching TRBD1. This CDR3 has 16 amino acids. After removal of 6 bases from V and 1 base from J, the junction contained 11 bases not matched to a gene. Germline values: CDR1 MDHEN, CDR2 SYDVKM. CDR3 protein: CASRYRGVGRNTEAFF. CDR3 nucleotide sequence: TGTGCCAGCAGGTACAGGGGAGTAGGGCGGAACACTGAAGCTTTCTTT.

This clone has a handful of counts. The V call is TRBV27, the J call TRBJ1-1; 8 bases align to TRBD1. Germline trimming cut 3 bases from V and 1 base from J; bases unmatched to any gene: 7. The CDR3 loop spans 16 amino acids. Germline CDR1 MNHEY, CDR2 SMNVEV (reference sequence). The CDR3 nucleotides are TGTGCCAGCAGTTTCTTGGCAGGGGGCAGGAACACTGAAGCTTTCTTT. It is translated as CASSFLAGGRNTEAFF.

This clone was found once. The chain carries TRBV29-1 and TRBJ2-1; 8 bases agree with TRBD2. Losses at the gene ends were 2 bases for V and 3 bases for J; bases not matched to a gene: 9. CDR3 length: 16 residues. Germline CDR1 reads SQVTM; CDR2 reads ANQGSEA. The CDR3 region is CSVERAAGGNYNEQFF. The CDR3 nucleotides are TGCAGCGTTGAAAGAGCGGCGGGAGGTAACTACAATGAGCAGTTCTTC.

The V call is TRBV7-7, the J call TRBJ2-5; 12 bases agree with TRBD2. The CDR3 is 15 amino acids. V lost 5 bases and J lost 5; bases outside the gene matches: 6. Germline V lookup: CDR1 SSHAT, CDR2 FNYEAQ (reference sequence). The CDR3 here is CASSATSGGVETQYF. In DNA, the CDR3 is TGTGCCAGCAGCGCGACTAGCGGGGGCGTCGAGACCCAGTACTTC.

This clone was picked up one time. The CDR3 DNA sequence: TGTGCCAGCAGCTTCTTGCAGGGGGGTGGCACAGATACGCAGTATTTT. Amino acid sequence: CASSFLQGGGTDTQYF. The rearrangement links TRBV5-4 to TRBJ2-3; D possibly corresponds to TRBD1 (7 bases). Trimming took off 2 bases at V and 1 base at J, with 14 bases between the two ends. CDR3 size: 16 residues. CDR1 is SGHNT, CDR2 YYREEE, per germline (reference sequence).

Written as DNA, the CDR3 is TGTGCCAGCAGCGTAGGTGGGGCTCGCACAGATACGCAGTATTTT. Translating gives CASSVGGARTDTQYF. This chain links TRBV9 with TRBJ2-3; D possibly corresponds to TRBD1 (5 bases). Trimming left V 0 bases short and J 1 base short, with 9 bases between. Germline assignment: CDR1 SGDLS and CDR2 YYNGEE. The CDR3 has 15 residues.

V is TRBV27 and J is TRBJ2-1; 9 nucleotides line up with TRBD2. This CDR3 contains 16 residues. V dropped 6 bases and J dropped 2; count of bases not matched to a gene: 8. Looked up from germline, CDR1 is MNHEY and CDR2 is SMNVEV (reference sequence). CDR3 sequence (DNA): TGTGCCAGCAGGGCGTTAGCGGGAGTTGCCTACAATGAGCAGTTCTTC. Translating it yields CASRALAGVAYNEQFF.